Shown below are 17 T cell receptor beta chains from a single sample sequenced in a study of blood T cell repertoires in COVID-19. TCRdb's copy holds only in-frame clones and misses some; the assay was immunoSEQ multiplex PCR. The sample has roughly 34,000 clones, approximately 88% seen once. Sequenced: peripheral blood. Every receptor here comes from a man aged 55 to 69 with active COVID-19.

The chain combines TRBV6-5 with TRBJ1-2; unclear D gene. CDR1 is MNHEY, CDR2 SVGAGI, per germline. V lost 6 bases and J lost 2, with 10 bases in between. The CDR3 is 13 residues long. DNA of the CDR3: TGTGCCAGCAGAATAGCTCAGAACTATGGCTACACCTTC. Its translation: CASRIAQNYGYTF.

The chain links TRBV18 to TRBJ1-1, with TRBD1 matching over 9 bases. The V gene end was trimmed by 3 bases and the J gene end by 4 bases; junction bases not matched to a gene: 3. This CDR3 has 14 residues. The germline gives CDR1 KGHSH, CDR2 LQKENI. CDR3 sequence: CASSPRTGATEAFF. CDR3 bases: TGTGCCAGCTCACCGCGGACAGGGGCCACTGAAGCTTTCTTT.

V and J are TRBV5-1 and TRBJ2-5; 10 bases are shared with TRBD2. The germline gives CDR1 SGHRS, CDR2 YFSETQ. The CDR3 consists of 18 residues. V lost 0 bases and J lost 2; bases outside the gene matches: 10. The CDR3 here is CASSLGLYSGRKQETQYF. Here the CDR3 DNA reads TGCGCCAGCAGCTTGGGGCTATATAGCGGGAGGAAACAAGAGACCCAGTACTTC.

This chain uses TRBV14 with TRBJ2-7; a possible D gene is TRBD2 (5 bases). The length of the CDR3 is 15 residues. V lost 4 bases and J 6 bases, leaving 19 bases between the germline ends. Germline-derived CDR1 and CDR2 are SGHDN and FVKESK. The CDR3: CASSPPGLHLGEQYF. DNA for the CDR3: TGTGCCAGCAGCCCCCCGGGATTACACCTCGGCGAGCAGTACTTC.

The chain links TRBV19 to TRBJ2-7; 8 bases are shared with TRBD1. This CDR3 region has 14 residues. The germline V gene encodes CDR1 LNHDA and CDR2 SQIVND (reference sequence). V shed 6 bases and J 3 bases; nucleotides not matched to a gene: 7. CDR3 nucleotide sequence: TGTGCCAGTAGACCTGGGACAGGTTTCTACGAGCAGTACTTC. Its translation: CASRPGTGFYEQYF. The complete variable domain, with remaining parts taken from reference TRBV19 and TRBJ2-7, reads DGGITQSPKYLFRKEGQNVTLSCEQNLNHDAMYWYRQDPGQGLRLIYYSQIVNDFQKGDIAEGYSVSREKKESFPLTVTSAQKNPTAFYLCASRPGTGFYEQYFGPGTRLTVT.

The CDR3 region has the DNA TGTGCCAGCAGTTACGACAGTACCTCTGGGGCCAACGTCCTGACTTTC. This encodes CASSYDSTSGANVLTF. J is TRBJ2-6 and V is TRBV6-5, with D possibly matching TRBD1 (5 bases). Germline loops: CDR1 MNHEY, CDR2 SVGAGI. V was shortened by 2 bases and J by 0 bases, with 8 bases between the two germline ends. The CDR3 has 16 amino acids.

The V gene is TRBV11-1, the J gene TRBJ2-3; 12 bases are shared with TRBD1. Germline V lookup: CDR1 SGHAT, CDR2 FQDESV (reference sequence). The CDR3 sequence is 16 residues long. With 3 bases clipped from V and 0 bases from J, the junction kept 1 base outside the gene matches. Written as DNA, the CDR3 is TGTGCCAGCAGCTTGGGACAGGGGGCCAGCACAGATACGCAGTATTTT. Translation gives CASSLGQGASTDTQYF. The full variable domain, in which reference TRBV11-1 and TRBJ2-3 provide the parts outside the CDR3, is EAEVAQSPRYKITEKSQAVAFWCDPISGHATLYWYRQILGQGPELLVQFQDESVVDDSQLPKDRFSAERLKGVDSTLKIQPAELGDSAMYLCASSLGQGASTDTQYFGPGTRLTVL.

Details on this clone: At the DNA level, this CDR3 is encoded by other sequences in the same sample as well. This chain connects TRBV27 to TRBJ2-1; 16 nucleotides line up with TRBD2. V was pared by 0 bases and J by 10 bases, with 3 bases of the junction left unmatched. This CDR3 spans 16 amino acids. CDR1 and CDR2 from the germline V gene are MNHEY and SMNVEV (reference sequence). The CDR3 reads CASSLSGLAGGREQFF. The CDR3, as DNA: TGTGCCAGCAGTTTATCGGGACTAGCGGGAGGGAGGGAGCAGTTCTTC.

The genes are TRBV7-8 and TRBJ2-2, with 12 positions matching TRBD2. Per germline, CDR1 SGHVS and CDR2 FQNEAQ. The V gene end was trimmed by 1 base and the J gene end by 5 bases; junction bases not matched to a gene: 5. The CDR3 contains 17 residues. The CDR3 sequence is CASSLEKLAGGTGELFF. The CDR3 DNA sequence: TGTGCCAGCAGCTTAGAGAAACTAGCGGGAGGAACCGGGGAGCTGTTTTTT.

This sequence joins TRBV10-2 and TRBJ2-5, with D possibly TRBD1 on 5 matching bases. This CDR3 has 14 amino acids. V was pared by 3 bases and J by 2 bases, with 10 bases between. Per germline, CDR1 WSHSY and CDR2 SAAADI. CDR3 protein: CASSDYRSQETQYF. CDR3 DNA: TGCGCCAGCAGTGATTACAGGTCTCAAGAGACCCAGTACTTC.

The gene calls are TRBV11-2 and TRBJ1-1; D may be TRBD1 (6 bases). The germline CDR1 and CDR2 sequences are SGHAT and FQNNGV. This CDR3 is 15 amino acids long. The V end lost 1 base, the J end lost 4 bases, and 13 bases lay between the germline ends. The CDR3, as DNA: TGTGCCAGCAGCTTAGGGGGCGGGGGCGGCACTGAAGCTTTCTTT. It yields the protein CASSLGGGGGTEAFF.

The V and J genes are TRBV6-5 and TRBJ1-6; tentatively, D is TRBD1 (5 bases). The CDR3 length is 15 residues. The V end lost 0 bases, the J end lost 7 bases, and 10 bases lay between the germline ends. Per the germline V gene, CDR1 is MNHEY and CDR2 is SVGAGI. The CDR3 protein is CASSYSAGMNSPLHF. Here the CDR3 DNA reads TGTGCCAGCAGTTACTCGGCAGGGATGAATTCACCCCTCCACTTT.

The gene calls are TRBV6-2 or TRBV6-3 and TRBJ2-3, with 9 bases matching TRBD2. Trimming removed 4 bases from V and 4 bases from J; junction bases left unmatched: 6. Looked up from germline, CDR1 is MNHEY and CDR2 is SVGEGT. This CDR3 has 15 residues. DNA for the CDR3: TGTGCCAGCAGTTGGCCTAGCGGGGACTCAGATACGCAGTATTTT. It translates to CASSWPSGDSDTQYF.

The chain carries TRBV24-1 and TRBJ2-1; TRBD1 aligns across 10 bases. Germline CDR1 KGHDR, CDR2 SFDVKD. With V trimmed by 4 bases and J by 5 bases, 4 bases remained unmatched. CDR3 length: 15 amino acids. CDR3: CATSDRGTGDNEQFF. The CDR3 coding sequence is TGTGCCACCAGTGACCGTGGGACAGGGGACAATGAGCAGTTCTTC.

The rearrangement uses TRBV7-9 and TRBJ1-2; 7 bases fit TRBD1. V lost 7 bases and J lost 5; bases outside the gene matches: 13. The CDR3 covers 15 residues. Germline CDR1 SEHNR, CDR2 FQNEAQ (reference sequence). CDR3 bases: TGTGCCAGCATCCTAGGGAGAGGGACAGATTATGGCTACACCTTC. It yields the protein CASILGRGTDYGYTF.

The CDR3 loop reads CASSDSGSPSYEQYF. CDR3 DNA: TGTGCCAGTAGCGATAGCGGGAGCCCTTCCTACGAGCAGTACTTC. The rearrangement links TRBV19 to TRBJ2-7, with TRBD2 identical over 9 bases. Germline CDR1 LNHDA, CDR2 SQIVND (reference sequence). With V trimmed by 6 bases and J by 1 base, 7 bases remained unmatched. The CDR3 loop spans 15 amino acids. The full variable domain, with the rest looked up from reference TRBV19 and TRBJ2-7, is DGGITQSPKYLFRKEGQNVTLSCEQNLNHDAMYWYRQDPGQGLRLIYYSQIVNDFQKGDIAEGYSVSREKKESFPLTVTSAQKNPTAFYLCASSDSGSPSYEQYFGPGTRLTVT.

The chain joins TRBV9 to TRBJ2-7; 9 bases are a match to TRBD2. The CDR3 consists of 16 residues. J gave up 0 bases and V 0 bases, and 4 bases lay outside the gene matches. Germline CDR1 SGDLS, CDR2 YYNGEE. CDR3 in amino acids: CASSVGLAGSSYEQYF. CDR3 in DNA: TGTGCCAGCAGCGTAGGGCTAGCGGGAAGCTCCTACGAGCAGTACTTC.